Following are 7 T cell receptor beta chains from one sample sequenced in a study of OX40 agonist ivuxolimab in advanced cancers. Measured with immunoSEQ multiplex PCR; TCRdb has only the in-frame clones, and not every one. Among 100,000 to 110,000 clones listed, approximately 90% were seen once. The specimen comprised CD4+ or CD8+ T cells sorted from blood, sampled in a trial of the OX40 agonist ivuxolimab. The receptors come from an adult with an advanced solid tumor such as melanoma, head and neck, liver or kidney cancer.

The rearrangement links TRBV5-4 to TRBJ2-5; 7 bases map to TRBD2. The CDR3 loop spans 15 amino acids. Germline V gene sequence: CDR1 SGHNT, CDR2 YYREEE (reference sequence). V shed 1 base and J 5 bases; nucleotides not matched to a gene: 8. CDR3 nucleotides: TGTGCCAGCAGCTTGATCGGGGGGAACCGGGAGACCCAGTACTTC. Translation: CASSLIGGNRETQYF.

The chain joins TRBV29-1 to TRBJ2-1; 11 bases fit TRBD2. Germline V gene data show CDR1 as SQVTM and CDR2 as ANQGSEA. Trimming cost V 7 bases and J 7 bases; bases outside gene matches: 9. This CDR3 region has 14 residues. The CDR3 reads CSATLAGALNEQFF. DNA for the CDR3: TGCAGCGCAACACTAGCGGGAGCACTGAATGAGCAGTTCTTC.

This clone was detected only once. V and J are TRBV11-3 and TRBJ2-5; D assignment may be TRBD1 or TRBD2 (6 bases each). Trimming cost V 5 bases and J 4 bases, with 20 bases left between them. Germline lookup yields CDR1 SGHNT and CDR2 YENEEA. This CDR3 contains 16 residues. CDR3 amino acids: CASSQQGGRGAETQYF. CDR3 bases: TGTGCCAGCAGCCAACAAGGGGGGAGAGGCGCAGAGACCCAGTACTTC.

The V gene is TRBV6-1, the J gene TRBJ2-1; maybe TRBD2 (5 bases). This CDR3 comprises 15 residues. The V gene lost 6 bases and the J gene lost 1 base, with 13 bases spanning the gap. CDR1 is MNHNS, CDR2 SASEGT, per germline. As DNA, the CDR3 is TGTGCCAGCAGGGGTCCCTCGGGGTCCTACAATGAGCAGTTCTTC. It is translated as CASRGPSGSYNEQFF.

This chain links TRBV7-2 with TRBJ1-1; no reliable D call. Trimming cost V 5 bases and J 6 bases, with 13 bases left between them. This CDR3 is 13 amino acids long. Germline assignment: CDR1 SGHTA and CDR2 FQGNSA. This CDR3 reads CASSVTGGPEAFF. The DNA for the CDR3 is TGTGCCAGCAGCGTCACCGGTGGCCCTGAAGCTTTCTTT.

In nucleotides, the CDR3 is TGTGCCAGCAATCTCATATATTCCGGGTCTGAAGCTTTCTTT. Amino acid sequence: CASNLIYSGSEAFF. The chain has TRBV28 and TRBJ1-1, with no clear D. This CDR3 comprises 14 residues. Per the germline V gene, CDR1 is MDHEN and CDR2 is SYDVKM. Trimming removed 7 bases at V and 6 bases at J, with 18 bases between.

The chain carries TRBV2 and TRBJ1-2; 8 bases match TRBD1. This CDR3 comprises 14 residues. Losses at the gene ends were 3 bases for V and 7 bases for J; bases not matched to a gene: 7. Looked up from germline, CDR1 is SNHLY and CDR2 is FYNNEI. The CDR3 loop reads CASSEISQGVGYTF. In DNA, the CDR3 is TGTGCCAGCAGTGAGATATCACAGGGGGTTGGCTACACCTTC. The entire variable domain, with the rest obtained from reference TRBV2 and TRBJ1-2, is as follows: EPEVTQTPSHQVTQMGQEVILRCVPISNHLYFYWYRQILGQKVEFLVSFYNNEISEKSEIFDDQFSVERPDGSNFTLKIRSTKLEDSAMYFCASSEISQGVGYTFGSGTRLTVV.